A single T cell receptor (beta chain) is shown here with its context. Antigen: not known. Patient tissue came from resections in Japan or China, 2014–2017. Each case's diagnosis was confirmed by two pathologists on H&E. The record originates from a study of immune evolution from preneoplasia to lung adenocarcinoma. Overall study findings and caveats: Normal lung had the highest top T cell clone frequencies.

V lost 5 bases, J lost 5 bases, and 12 bases lay in between. Germline V gene sequence: CDR1 MDHEN, CDR2 SYDVKM. This CDR3 region has 13 residues. The protocol was immunoSEQ multiplex PCR, while the TCRdb copy is restricted to in-frame clones and leaves out a portion. The sample includes 5,100 or so clones, about four fifths of them seen just once. The genes are TRBV28 and TRBJ2-5; TRBD1 is a possible D gene (6 bases). Sequenced: FFPE normal lung tissue adjacent to the tumor. The clonotype comes from a person aged 50-70 years with lung adenocarcinoma. CDR3 DNA: TGTGCCAGCAGTAGTCACAGGGTTGAGACCCAGTACTTC. Translated, it gives CASSSHRVETQYF. Combining the CDR3 with reference TRBV28 and TRBJ2-5 gives the whole variable domain DVKVTQSSRYLVKRTGEKVFLECVQDMDHENMFWYRQDPGLGLRLIYFSYDVKMKEKGDIPEGYSVSREKKERFSLILESASTNQTSMYLCASSSHRVETQYFGPGTRLLVL.